This T cell receptor beta chain originates from a study of OX40 agonist ivuxolimab in advanced cancers. This clone was picked up one time. Libraries were prepared by immunoSEQ multiplex PCR; TCRdb keeps only in-frame clonotypes and omits some of them. Found here are about 21,000 clones, about 83% of them singletons; the top ten hold over 10%. The CDR3 loop spans 11 amino acids. Germline assignment: CDR1 SGHTS and CDR2 YDEGEE. Trimming took 3 bases from V and 2 from J, leaving 1 base between them. The material sequenced was CD4+ or CD8+ T cells sorted from blood, taken in a trial of the OX40 agonist ivuxolimab. The V call is TRBV5-8, the J call TRBJ2-3; D remains ambiguous. The receptor was derived from an adult with an advanced solid tumor such as melanoma, head and neck, liver or kidney cancer. The CDR3 DNA reads as TGTGCCAGCAGCTCCACAGATACGCAGTATTTT. Translated, it gives CASSSTDTQYF. Based on the CDR3 plus reference TRBV5-8 and TRBJ2-3, the full variable domain is EAGVTQSPTHLIKTRGQQATLRCSPISGHTSVYWYQQALGLGLQFLLWYDEGEERNRGNFPPRFSGRQFPNYSSELNVNALELEDSALYLCASSSTDTQYFGPGTRLTVL.